Following are 29 T cell receptor beta chains from one sample sequenced in a study of blood T cell repertoires in COVID-19. Clones were read by immunoSEQ multiplex PCR, and TCRdb kept only the in-frame ones, dropping some. In the table there are about 62,000 clones, 85% to 90% of which are singletons. The specimen sequenced was peripheral blood. The receptors come from a woman aged 55-70 years with COVID-19, enrolled during active disease.

The chain recombines TRBV10-3 with TRBJ2-1; possible D gene TRBD1, 5 bases. Germline-derived CDR1 and CDR2 are ENHRY and SYGVKD. V lost 3 bases and J lost 7, with 19 bases in between. There are 16 residues in the CDR3. In DNA form, the CDR3 reads TGTGCCATCAGTGATGGGGCTGGGGTCATGTCGAATGAGCAGTTCTTC. Amino acid sequence: CAISDGAGVMSNEQFF.

The J gene is TRBJ2-1, the V gene TRBV9; a weak D match, TRBD1 (5 bases). The CDR3 is made up of 15 amino acids. V was trimmed by 2 bases and J by 8 bases, leaving 17 bases between them. Germline CDR1 SGDLS, CDR2 YYNGEE. In DNA form, the CDR3 reads TGTGCCAGCAGCGTGAATTCGGACCAGGGCCATGAGCAGTTCTTC. Its protein is CASSVNSDQGHEQFF.

The chain uses TRBV28 and TRBJ2-7; D perhaps matches TRBD1 (5 bases). The germline V and J ends were trimmed by 3 bases and 5 bases, with 17 bases remaining between them. CDR3 size: 15 residues. CDR1 MDHEN and CDR2 SYDVKM come from the germline V gene. CDR3: CASSFGQGTIHEQYF. The CDR3 region has the DNA TGTGCCAGCAGTTTTGGGCAGGGAACGATCCACGAGCAGTACTTC. The full variable domain, in which reference TRBV28 and TRBJ2-7 provide the parts outside the CDR3, is DVKVTQSSRYLVKRTGEKVFLECVQDMDHENMFWYRQDPGLGLRLIYFSYDVKMKEKGDIPEGYSVSREKKERFSLILESASTNQTSMYLCASSFGQGTIHEQYFGPGTRLTVT.

CDR3 DNA sequence: TGTGCCAGCAGCCAGGATATGGGGGGGCTGAACTATGGCTACACCTTC. As protein: CASSQDMGGLNYGYTF. The chain joins TRBV3-1 (or the pseudogene TRBV3-2) to TRBJ1-2; possibly TRBD1 for D (6 bases). The V end lost 3 bases, the J end lost 2 bases, and 16 bases lay between the germline ends. In germline, CDR1 is LGHDT, CDR2 YNNKEL (reference sequence). The CDR3 sequence is 16 residues long.

The rearrangement links TRBV5-6 to TRBJ1-2; tentatively, D is TRBD1 (6 bases). V lost 2 bases to trimming and J lost 4 bases, with 15 bases between them. The germline CDR1 and CDR2 sequences are SGHDT and YYEEEE. CDR3 length equals 15 residues. The CDR3 DNA reads TGTGCCAGCAGCTTCGTAGGACAGCCTCTCTATGGCTACACCTTC. Encoded protein: CASSFVGQPLYGYTF.

This sequence joins TRBV9 and TRBJ1-1; D remains unclear. Per the germline V gene, CDR1 is SGDLS and CDR2 is YYNGEE. This CDR3 has 14 residues. Deletions cut 6 bases from V and 1 base from J, with 13 bases between. The CDR3 spells CASTEGLENTEAFF. DNA for the CDR3: TGTGCCAGCACCGAGGGTCTTGAGAACACTGAAGCTTTCTTT.

This clone occurred once. A read error may produce the germline difference seen at one junction end. The V and J genes are TRBV9 and TRBJ2-7; 9 nucleotides match TRBD1. This CDR3 contains 11 residues. Germline CDR1 SGDLS, CDR2 YYNGEE. This CDR3 is CASSGRDRVHF. In DNA, the CDR3 is TGTGCCAGCAGCGGCCGGGACAGGGTGCACTTC.

The CDR3 DNA sequence: TGCGCCAGCAGTGAAATATCAAGCGCCGGGGTTTACTTC. This encodes CASSEISSAGVYF. The chain recombines TRBV10-2 with TRBJ2-7; a weak D match, TRBD2 (5 bases). The CDR3 consists of 13 residues. V lost 3 bases and J 13 bases, leaving 19 bases between the germline ends. The V gene's germline CDR1 is WSHSY and CDR2 SAAADI.

The CDR3 sequence is CASSLPQGAVTEAFF. The CDR3 DNA reads TGTGCCAGCAGCCTCCCCCAGGGGGCGGTCACTGAAGCTTTCTTT. V and J are TRBV7-9 and TRBJ1-1; 8 positions agree with TRBD1. Per germline, CDR1 SEHNR and CDR2 FQNEAQ (reference sequence). The CDR3 is 15 amino acids. V trimming: 5 bases; J trimming: 4 bases; junction bases outside the gene matches: 9.

This chain links TRBV9 with TRBJ1-3, with D possibly being TRBD1 (5 bases). This CDR3 comprises 15 residues. Looked up from germline, CDR1 is SGDLS and CDR2 is YYNGEE. Trimming shortened V by 0 bases and J by 4 bases, and 11 bases separated the two germline ends. CDR3 loop: CASSVDLGAGNTIYF. CDR3 DNA sequence: TGTGCCAGCAGCGTAGATCTAGGGGCAGGAAACACCATATATTTT.

V gene TRBV25-1 combines with J gene TRBJ2-7; 13 bases line up with TRBD2. CDR1 is MGHDK, CDR2 SYGVNS, per germline. V was pared by 6 bases and J by 5 bases, with 4 bases of the junction left unmatched. The CDR3 consists of 14 residues. CDR3 nucleotides: TGTGCCAGCAGGGGACTAGCGGGAATCAACGAGCAGTACTTC. Residues: CASRGLAGINEQYF.

This chain connects TRBV9 to TRBJ1-3, with a tentative D call TRBD1 (5 bases). CDR1 and CDR2 (germline): SGDLS, YYNGEE. With 0 bases removed from V and 0 bases from J, the gap between germline ends came to 7 bases. The CDR3 loop spans 15 amino acids. CDR3 in amino acids: CASSVEGNSGNTIYF. CDR3 sequence (DNA): TGTGCCAGCAGCGTAGAGGGGAACTCTGGAAACACCATATATTTT. The variable domain in full, completed from reference TRBV9 and TRBJ1-3, reads DSGVTQTPKHLITATGQRVTLRCSPRSGDLSVYWYQQSLDQGLQFLIQYYNGEERAKGNILERFSAQQFPDLHSELNLSSLELGDSALYFCASSVEGNSGNTIYFGEGSWLTVV.

This rearrangement joins TRBV11-2 to TRBJ1-2, with D uncertain. V was trimmed by 1 base and J by 4 bases, leaving 13 bases between them. The CDR3 sequence is 15 residues long. In germline, CDR1 is SGHAT, CDR2 FQNNGV. The chain's CDR3 is CASSLVAGLRYGYTF. CDR3 bases: TGTGCCAGCAGCTTAGTAGCGGGATTACGCTATGGCTACACCTTC.

The chain joins TRBV4-3 to TRBJ1-2; TRBD1 matches at 7 bases. The junction had 9 bases not matched to a gene; V was cut back by 3 bases and J by 8 bases. The CDR3 is 14 residues long. CDR1 LGHNA and CDR2 YSLEER come from the germline V gene. CDR3: CASSQDRSVRGYTF. The DNA of the CDR3 is TGCGCCAGCAGCCAGGACAGGAGCGTCCGGGGCTACACCTTC.

This clone was detected only once. The chain combines TRBV19 with TRBJ2-3; 8 bases match TRBD2. Germline loops: CDR1 LNHDA, CDR2 SQIVND (reference sequence). The junction had 1 base not matched to a gene; V was cut back by 1 base and J by 4 bases. The length of the CDR3 is 14 residues. CDR3 loop: CASSIAGGPDTQYF. The CDR3 DNA follows: TGTGCCAGTAGTATAGCGGGAGGGCCAGATACGCAGTATTTT.

The chain uses TRBV2 and TRBJ2-3; 7 bases map to TRBD1. V gave up 9 bases and J gave up 0 bases; unmatched junction bases: 3. CDR1 and CDR2 (germline): SNHLY, FYNNEI. The CDR3 is 13 residues long. The CDR3 coding sequence is TGTGCCAGAGGACAGGCTAGCACAGATACGCAGTATTTT. This translates into CARGQASTDTQYF.

The gene calls are TRBV7-8 and TRBJ2-7, with D perhaps matching TRBD1 (6 bases). This CDR3 has 16 amino acids. Germline V gene data show CDR1 as SGHVS and CDR2 as FQNEAQ. Trimming pared 1 base from V and 3 bases from J, leaving 16 bases between. CDR3 coding DNA: TGTGCCAGCAGCTTAGACTACGGGACACTGAACTACGAGCAGTACTTC. Its translation is CASSLDYGTLNYEQYF.

To note about this clone: Other DNA sequences within the sample encode an identical CDR3. The chain joins TRBV5-1 to TRBJ2-1, with 10 bases aligning to TRBD1. The trim removed 4 bases at V and 4 bases at J, leaving 5 bases unmatched. The CDR3 spans 15 residues. Germline V gene lookup returns CDR1 SGHRS and CDR2 YFSETQ. CDR3 nucleotides: TGCGCCAGCAGCCCCGGGACAGGGGCTTACAATGAGCAGTTCTTC. Encoded protein: CASSPGTGAYNEQFF.

The chain carries TRBV6-5 and TRBJ2-3; 8 bases match TRBD2. CDR3 length: 14 amino acids. From germline, CDR1 is MNHEY and CDR2 SVGAGI. V dropped 4 bases and J dropped 6; count of bases not matched to a gene: 6. The CDR3: CASSFRREGDTQYF. The CDR3 region has the DNA TGTGCCAGCAGTTTCCGCCGGGAGGGGGATACGCAGTATTTT.

V gene TRBV7-3 combines with J gene TRBJ2-2; D call uncertain. V gave up 5 bases and J gave up 5 bases, with 12 bases separating them. Per the germline V gene, CDR1 is SGHTA and CDR2 is FQGTGA. There are 14 residues in the CDR3. In DNA form, the CDR3 reads TGTGCCAGCAGCCCCGTGGGCGCTACCGGGGAGCTGTTTTTT. It is translated as CASSPVGATGELFF.

This clone was found once. The chain carries TRBV19 and TRBJ2-2; tentative D call: TRBD1 (6 bases). Trimming removed 0 bases at V and 4 bases at J, with 15 bases between. CDR3 length equals 17 residues. CDR1 and CDR2 from the germline V gene are LNHDA and SQIVND (reference sequence). CDR3 coding DNA: TGTGCCAGTAGTATAGATCTGGGACCCAGGGGCACCGGGGAGCTGTTTTTT. This encodes CASSIDLGPRGTGELFF.

V and J are TRBV27 and TRBJ2-1, with 8 bases that match TRBD1. The CDR3 sequence is 15 residues long. The germline gives CDR1 MNHEY, CDR2 SMNVEV (reference sequence). V gave up 3 bases and J gave up 0 bases; unmatched junction bases: 1. This CDR3 is CASSLDRASYNEQFF. CDR3 in DNA: TGTGCCAGCAGTTTGGACAGGGCCTCCTACAATGAGCAGTTCTTC.

The rearrangement joins TRBV18 to TRBJ2-3, with D unclear. V was clipped by 3 bases and J by 2 bases, with 9 bases between them. This CDR3 contains 14 residues. Germline CDR1 and CDR2: KGHSH and LQKENI. The CDR3 region has the DNA TGTGCCAGCTCACCGGTGGCCACCACAGATACGCAGTATTTT. Protein: CASSPVATTDTQYF.

The chain carries TRBV11-3 and TRBJ2-5, with D maybe TRBD2 (5 bases). This CDR3 has 13 residues. Germline-derived CDR1 and CDR2 are SGHNT and YENEEA. V was clipped by 2 bases and J by 3 bases, with 7 bases between them. The DNA of the CDR3 is TGTGCCAGCAGCTTACTGGGAGAAGAGACCCAGTACTTC. Amino acids: CASSLLGEETQYF.

The DNA for the CDR3 is TGCAGCGTTGAGCCAGCGGGAGTAGTAGAGACCCAGTACTTC. Protein sequence: CSVEPAGVVETQYF. The rearrangement links TRBV29-1 to TRBJ2-5, with 8 bases aligning to TRBD2. Germline assignment: CDR1 SQVTM and CDR2 ANQGSEA. Trimming at V came to 3 bases and at J to 4 bases, leaving 7 bases not matched to a gene. This CDR3 contains 14 residues.

The chain combines TRBV6-2 or TRBV6-3 with TRBJ2-7; TRBD2 matches at 10 bases. V dropped 6 bases and J dropped 3; count of bases not matched to a gene: 5. This CDR3 has 14 residues. The germline V gene has CDR1 MNHEY and CDR2 SVGEGT. The CDR3: CASSTSGRVYEQYF. CDR3 bases: TGTGCCAGCAGCACCAGCGGGAGGGTCTACGAGCAGTACTTC.

This clone was seen once. V is TRBV14 and J is TRBJ2-7; D is unresolved. The CDR3 is 14 residues long. Germline V lookup: CDR1 SGHDN, CDR2 FVKESK. The ends were cut back, 0 bases at V and 7 bases at J, with 13 bases in the middle. The CDR3 region has the DNA TGTGCCAGCAGCCAAGATGGTAACAGTCTGGAGCAGTACTTC. Translating gives CASSQDGNSLEQYF. Supplemented by reference TRBV14 and TRBJ2-7, the full variable domain reads EAGVTQFPSHSVIEKGQTVTLRCDPISGHDNLYWYRRVMGKEIKFLLHFVKESKQDESGMPNNRFLAERTGGTYSTLKVQPAELEDSGVYFCASSQDGNSLEQYFGPGTRLTVT.

The rearrangement uses TRBV5-1 and TRBJ2-7; TRBD1 matches 11 bases. The CDR3 totals 17 residues. Germline V gene lookup returns CDR1 SGHRS and CDR2 YFSETQ. V shed 3 bases and J 4 bases; nucleotides not matched to a gene: 12. CDR3 amino acids: CASSSYGQGALGYEQYF. The CDR3 coding sequence is TGCGCCAGCAGCTCCTACGGACAGGGGGCGCTCGGGTACGAGCAGTACTTC.

This sequence joins TRBV9 and TRBJ2-7; D is ambiguous. Trimming left V 2 bases short and J 3 bases short, with 9 bases between. CDR3 size: 13 residues. Germline assignment: CDR1 SGDLS and CDR2 YYNGEE. As DNA, the CDR3 is TGTGCCAGCAGCGTCGCGTCTGACTACGAGCAGTACTTC. Translation: CASSVASDYEQYF.